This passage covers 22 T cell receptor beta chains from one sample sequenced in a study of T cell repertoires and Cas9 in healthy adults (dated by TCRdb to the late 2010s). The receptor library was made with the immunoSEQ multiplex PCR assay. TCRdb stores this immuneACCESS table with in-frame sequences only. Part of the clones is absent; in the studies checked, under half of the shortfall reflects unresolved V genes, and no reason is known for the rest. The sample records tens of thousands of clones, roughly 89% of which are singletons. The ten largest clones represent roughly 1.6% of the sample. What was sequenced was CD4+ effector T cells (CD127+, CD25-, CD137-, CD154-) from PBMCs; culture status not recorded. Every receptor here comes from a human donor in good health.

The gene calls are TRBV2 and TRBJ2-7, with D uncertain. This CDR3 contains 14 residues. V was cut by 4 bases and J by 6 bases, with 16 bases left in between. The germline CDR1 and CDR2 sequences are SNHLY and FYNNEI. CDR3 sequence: CASSGGLPLSEQYF. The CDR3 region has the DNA TGTGCCAGCAGTGGGGGTCTACCGTTATCCGAGCAGTACTTC.

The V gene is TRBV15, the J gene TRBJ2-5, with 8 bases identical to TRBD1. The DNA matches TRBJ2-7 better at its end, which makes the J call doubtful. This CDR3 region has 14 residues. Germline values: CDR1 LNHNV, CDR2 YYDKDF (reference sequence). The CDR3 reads CATSSGGQVGEQYF. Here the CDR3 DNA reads TGTGCCACCAGCAGTGGGGGACAGGTGGGCGAGCAGTACTTC.

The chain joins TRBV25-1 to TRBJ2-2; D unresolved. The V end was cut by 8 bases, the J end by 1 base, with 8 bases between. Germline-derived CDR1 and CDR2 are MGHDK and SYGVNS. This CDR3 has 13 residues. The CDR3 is CASRDQNTGELFF. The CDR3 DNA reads TGTGCCAGCCGCGACCAGAACACCGGGGAGCTGTTTTTT.

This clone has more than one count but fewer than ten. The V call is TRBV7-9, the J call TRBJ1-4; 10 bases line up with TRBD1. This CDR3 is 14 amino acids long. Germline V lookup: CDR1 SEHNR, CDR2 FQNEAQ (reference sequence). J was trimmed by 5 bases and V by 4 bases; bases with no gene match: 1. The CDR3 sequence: CASSWGQGNEKLFF. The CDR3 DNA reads TGTGCCAGCAGCTGGGGACAGGGGAATGAAAAACTGTTTTTT.

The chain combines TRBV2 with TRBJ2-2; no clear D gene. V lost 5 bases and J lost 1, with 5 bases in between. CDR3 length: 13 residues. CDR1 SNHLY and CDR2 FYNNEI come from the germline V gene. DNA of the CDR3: TGTGCCAGCAGTTTAGAGAACACCGGGGAGCTGTTTTTT. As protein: CASSLENTGELFF.

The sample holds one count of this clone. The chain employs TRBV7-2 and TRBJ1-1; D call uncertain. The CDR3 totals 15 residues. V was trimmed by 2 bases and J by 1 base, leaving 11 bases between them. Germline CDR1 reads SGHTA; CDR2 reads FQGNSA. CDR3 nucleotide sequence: TGTGCCAGCAGCTTACTCGGGGTCGGGAACACTGAAGCTTTCTTT. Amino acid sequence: CASSLLGVGNTEAFF.

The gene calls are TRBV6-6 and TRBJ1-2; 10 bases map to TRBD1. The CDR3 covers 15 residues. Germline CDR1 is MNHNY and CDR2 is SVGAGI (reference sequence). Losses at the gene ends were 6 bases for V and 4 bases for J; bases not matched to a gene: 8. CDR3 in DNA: TGTGCCAGCAGCCCTAAGACAGGGGGCACCTATGGCTACACCTTC. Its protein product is CASSPKTGGTYGYTF.

CDR3 region: CATSHSGLSYTGELFF. For the CDR3, the DNA is TGTGCCACCAGTCATTCGGGACTTTCCTACACCGGGGAGCTGTTTTTT. The rearrangement joins TRBV15 to TRBJ2-2; D may be TRBD2 (6 bases). Per germline, CDR1 LNHNV and CDR2 YYDKDF (reference sequence). The CDR3 consists of 16 residues. V was clipped by 6 bases and J by 3 bases, with 17 bases between them.

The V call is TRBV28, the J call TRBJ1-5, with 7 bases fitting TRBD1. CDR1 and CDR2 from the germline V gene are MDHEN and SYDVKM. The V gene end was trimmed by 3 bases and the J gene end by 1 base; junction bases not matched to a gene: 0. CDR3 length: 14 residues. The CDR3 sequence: CASSLGQSNQPQHF. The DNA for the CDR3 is TGTGCCAGCAGTTTGGGACAGAGCAATCAGCCCCAGCATTTT.

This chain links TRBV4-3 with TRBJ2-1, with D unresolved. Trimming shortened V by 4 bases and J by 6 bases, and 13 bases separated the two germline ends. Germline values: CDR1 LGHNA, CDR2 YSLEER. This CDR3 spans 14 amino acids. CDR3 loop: CASSRVGIANEQFF. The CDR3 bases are TGCGCCAGCAGCCGAGTAGGCATAGCCAATGAGCAGTTCTTC.

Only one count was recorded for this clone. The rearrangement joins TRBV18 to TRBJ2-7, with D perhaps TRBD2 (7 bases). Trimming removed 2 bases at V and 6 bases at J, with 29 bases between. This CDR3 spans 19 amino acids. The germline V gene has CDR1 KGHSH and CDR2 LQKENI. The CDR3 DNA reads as TGTGCCAGCTCACCAATCGGGGGGCCATCAACCGGTCGAGTCAGCGAGCAGTACTTC. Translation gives CASSPIGGPSTGRVSEQYF.

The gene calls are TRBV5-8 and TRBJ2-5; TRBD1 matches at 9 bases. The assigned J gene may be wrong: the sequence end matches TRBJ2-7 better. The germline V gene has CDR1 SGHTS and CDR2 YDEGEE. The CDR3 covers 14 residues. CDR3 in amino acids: CASSLGQGIYEQYF. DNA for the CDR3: TGTGCCAGCAGCCTAGGACAGGGGATCTACGAGCAGTACTTC.

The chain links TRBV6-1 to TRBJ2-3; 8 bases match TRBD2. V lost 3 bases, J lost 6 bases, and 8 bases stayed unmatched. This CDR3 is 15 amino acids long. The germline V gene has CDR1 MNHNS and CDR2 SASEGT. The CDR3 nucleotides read TGTGCCAGCAGTGAGCGGGGGGCCCGGGGGGATACGCAGTATTTT. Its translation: CASSERGARGDTQYF.

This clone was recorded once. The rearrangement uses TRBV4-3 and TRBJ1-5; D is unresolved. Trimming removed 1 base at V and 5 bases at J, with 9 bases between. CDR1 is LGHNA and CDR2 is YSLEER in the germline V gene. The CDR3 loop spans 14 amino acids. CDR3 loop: CASSQAIGDQPQHF. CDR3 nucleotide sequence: TGCGCCAGCAGCCAAGCGATCGGGGATCAGCCCCAGCATTTT.

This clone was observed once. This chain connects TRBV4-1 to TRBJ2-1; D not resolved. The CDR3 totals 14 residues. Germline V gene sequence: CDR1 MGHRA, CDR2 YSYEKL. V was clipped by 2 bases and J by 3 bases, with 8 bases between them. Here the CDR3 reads CASSQPLNYNEQFF. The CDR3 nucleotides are TGCGCCAGCAGCCAACCATTAAACTACAATGAGCAGTTCTTC.

The CDR3 DNA reads as TGTGCCAGCAGTGAACGGGCCCAGCGGGGGACTAATGAGCAGTTCTTC. Protein product: CASSERAQRGTNEQFF. The chain links TRBV2 to TRBJ2-1; the match to TRBD2 covers 8 bases. Germline V CDR1 and CDR2: SNHLY, FYNNEI. The CDR3 runs 16 residues. J lost 7 bases, V lost 2 bases, and 10 bases had no gene match.

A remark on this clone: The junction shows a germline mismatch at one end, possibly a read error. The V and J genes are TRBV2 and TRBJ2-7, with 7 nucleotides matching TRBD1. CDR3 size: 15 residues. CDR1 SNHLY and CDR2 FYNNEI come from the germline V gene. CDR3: CASSIGTEPSDEQYF. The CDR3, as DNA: TGTGCCAGCAGTATCGGGACAGAACCCTCCGACGAGCAGTACTTC. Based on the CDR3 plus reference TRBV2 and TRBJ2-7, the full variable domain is EPEVTQTPSHQVTQMGQEVILRCVPISNHLYFYWYRQILGQKVEFLVSFYNNEISEKSEIFDDQFSVERPDGSNFTLKIRSTKLEDSAMYFCASSIGTEPSDEQYFGPGTRLTVT.

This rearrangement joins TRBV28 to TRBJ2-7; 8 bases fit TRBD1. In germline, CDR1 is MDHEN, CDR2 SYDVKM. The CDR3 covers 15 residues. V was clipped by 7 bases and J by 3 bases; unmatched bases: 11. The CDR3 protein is CASTQPATGVYEQYF. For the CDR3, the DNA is TGTGCCAGCACCCAACCCGCGACAGGGGTCTACGAGCAGTACTTC.

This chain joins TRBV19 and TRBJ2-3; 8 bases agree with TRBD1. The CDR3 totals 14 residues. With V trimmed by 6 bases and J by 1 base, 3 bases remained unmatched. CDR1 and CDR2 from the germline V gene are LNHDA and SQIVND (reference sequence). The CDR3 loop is CASRDRGGTDTQYF. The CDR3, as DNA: TGTGCCAGTAGAGACAGGGGAGGCACAGATACGCAGTATTTT.

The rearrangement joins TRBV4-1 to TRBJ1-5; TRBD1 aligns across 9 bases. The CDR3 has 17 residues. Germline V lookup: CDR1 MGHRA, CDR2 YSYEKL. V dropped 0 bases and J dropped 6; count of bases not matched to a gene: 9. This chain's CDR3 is CASSQDGGTGSGQPQHF. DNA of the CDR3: TGCGCCAGCAGCCAAGATGGCGGGACAGGGTCCGGTCAGCCCCAGCATTTT.

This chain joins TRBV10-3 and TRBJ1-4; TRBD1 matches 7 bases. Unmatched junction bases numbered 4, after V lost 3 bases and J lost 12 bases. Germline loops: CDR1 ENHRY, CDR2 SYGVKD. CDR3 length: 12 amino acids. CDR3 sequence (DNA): TGTGCCATCAGTGATGGGACAGCCGAACTGTTTTTT. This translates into CAISDGTAELFF.

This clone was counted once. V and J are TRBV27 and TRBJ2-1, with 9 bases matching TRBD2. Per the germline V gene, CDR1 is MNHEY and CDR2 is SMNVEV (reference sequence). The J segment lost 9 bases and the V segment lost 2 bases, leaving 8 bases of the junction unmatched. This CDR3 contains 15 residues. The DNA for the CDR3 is TGTGCCAGCAGTTTACAGGCGGGAGGGCCGGTTGAGCAGTTCTTC. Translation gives CASSLQAGGPVEQFF.